These 30 T cell receptor beta chains originate from one sample sequenced in a study of T-cell reconstitution after alpha-beta-depleted transplantation in children. Unique molecular identifiers were used to barcode this TCRbeta library. TCRdb re-analysed the PCR reads in MiXCR, keeping a single row per CDR3 protein. The data contain about a million distinct CDR3 sequences, about 26% of them singletons. The input for sequencing was PBMCs, mostly from graft donor cells, taken 360 days after TCRalphabeta/CD19-depleted stem cell transplant. These receptors all come from a boy under two years old who had a stem cell transplant for SCID, so the T cells may come from the graft donor.

The table lists this clonotype with a few counts. This chain uses TRBV20-1 with TRBJ2-1, with no clear D. Germline lookup yields CDR1 DFQATT and CDR2 SNEGSKA (reference sequence). The V gene lost 3 bases and the J gene lost 6 bases, with 9 bases spanning the gap. The CDR3 length is 12 residues. The chain's CDR3 is CSASVVPNEQFF. The CDR3 DNA sequence: TGCAGTGCTAGTGTCGTTCCCAATGAGCAGTTCTTC.

This clonotype was counted a few times. The V gene is TRBV12-3 or TRBV12-4, the J gene TRBJ2-2; unclear D gene. V lost 5 bases and J 5 bases, leaving 9 bases between the germline ends. CDR3 length equals 13 residues. The CDR3 sequence: CASSPVATGELFF. The CDR3 nucleotides read TGTGCCAGCAGTCCCGTGGCTACCGGGGAGCTGTTTTTT.

The chain recombines TRBV4-2 with TRBJ2-1, with D perhaps matching TRBD2 (6 bases). Trimming took off 4 bases at V and 0 bases at J, with 16 bases between the two ends. CDR3 length equals 17 residues. The V gene's germline CDR1 is LGHNA and CDR2 YNFKEQ. CDR3 sequence (DNA): TGTGCCAGCAGCCTCCGGACCGGGGGAGGCTCCTACAATGAGCAGTTCTTC. This sequence encodes CASSLRTGGGSYNEQFF.

This chain uses TRBV12-5 with TRBJ2-7; D may correspond to TRBD1 or TRBD2 (5 bases each). This CDR3 contains 14 residues. The germline V and J ends were trimmed by 7 bases and 2 bases, with 15 bases remaining between them. Germline V gene data show CDR1 as LGHNT and CDR2 as FRNRAP. The chain's CDR3 is CASAPSGTPYEQYF. DNA of the CDR3: TGTGCTAGTGCCCCCTCCGGGACGCCCTACGAGCAGTACTTC.

This clonotype was picked up a small number of times. J is TRBJ2-1 and V is TRBV5-4; D ambiguous. This CDR3 is 15 amino acids long. V lost 4 bases to trimming and J lost 3 bases, with 14 bases between them. Germline CDR1 reads SGHNT; CDR2 reads YYREEE (reference sequence). In DNA, the CDR3 is TGTGCCAGCAGCCCGGATGACTCACTCTACAATGAGCAGTTCTTC. This gives the protein CASSPDDSLYNEQFF.

This clonotype was detected ten times or more. This chain links TRBV28 with TRBJ2-7; 8 bases are shared with TRBD2. The V gene end was trimmed by 6 bases and the J gene end by 6 bases; junction bases not matched to a gene: 16. CDR1 and CDR2 (germline): MDHEN, SYDVKM. The CDR3 contains 16 residues. The CDR3 protein is CASSPIGGGTFGEQYF. For the CDR3, the DNA is TGTGCCAGCAGCCCTATAGGCGGGGGGACTTTCGGCGAGCAGTACTTC.

In the case of this clonotype: One end of the junction does not line up with germline, which may come from a read error. The chain joins TRBV20-1 to TRBJ2-5; the match to TRBD2 covers 9 bases. Germline V gene sequence: CDR1 DFQATT, CDR2 SNEGSKA (reference sequence). The CDR3 extends over 15 amino acids. In DNA, the CDR3 is TGCTGTGCTACGGCGGGAGGGTCTGACCAAGAGACCCAGTACTTC. Protein product: CCATAGGSDQETQYF.

This clonotype has only a few counts. The chain uses TRBV7-3 and TRBJ2-1, with D possibly matching TRBD2 (5 bases). V was shortened by 2 bases and J by 9 bases, with 11 bases between the two germline ends. The length of the CDR3 is 13 residues. Germline assignment: CDR1 SGHTA and CDR2 FQGTGA. CDR3 protein: CASSLDGVGEQFF. The CDR3, as DNA: TGTGCCAGCAGCTTAGACGGGGTCGGTGAGCAGTTCTTC. Filled out from reference TRBV7-3 and TRBJ2-1, the complete variable domain reads GAGVSQTPSNKVTEKGKYVELRCDPISGHTALYWYRQSLGQGPEFLIYFQGTGAADDSGLPNDRFFAVRPEGSVSTLKIQRTERGDSAVYLCASSLDGVGEQFFGPGTRLTVL.

This clonotype was seen ten or more times. The chain joins TRBV4-1 to TRBJ2-5; no definite D call. The germline V and J ends were trimmed by 4 bases and 0 bases, with 9 bases remaining between them. The CDR3 spans 14 residues. Germline CDR1 and CDR2: MGHRA and YSYEKL. CDR3 in amino acids: CASSRDTNQETQYF. In DNA, the CDR3 is TGCGCCAGCAGCCGGGATACGAACCAAGAGACCCAGTACTTC.

The chain has TRBV12-3 or TRBV12-4 and TRBJ2-5; 8 bases agree with TRBD2. This CDR3 has 14 amino acids. The J segment lost 4 bases and the V segment lost 6 bases, leaving 7 bases of the junction unmatched. In nucleotides, the CDR3 is TGTGCCAGCAGACTCGGGGGGGCCTTAGAGACCCAGTACTTC. Its translation: CASRLGGALETQYF.

This clonotype was found a few times. The V and J genes are TRBV7-2 and TRBJ2-1; D is tentatively TRBD1 or TRBD2 (5 bases each). This CDR3 has 13 residues. The V end lost 2 bases, the J end lost 9 bases, and 11 bases lay between the germline ends. Germline values: CDR1 SGHTA, CDR2 FQGNSA. The CDR3 sequence: CASSLRGTGEQFF. CDR3 DNA: TGTGCCAGCAGCTTAAGAGGGACGGGTGAGCAGTTCTTC.

This clonotype showed up just a few times. The V call is TRBV5-1, the J call TRBJ1-1; D is ambiguous. There are 16 residues in the CDR3. V gave up 4 bases and J gave up 5 bases, with 21 bases separating them. Germline assignment: CDR1 SGHRS and CDR2 YFSETQ. The CDR3 sequence: CASSPQGPTGRTEAFF. The CDR3 coding sequence is TGCGCCAGCAGCCCCCAAGGGCCCACGGGGAGAACTGAAGCTTTCTTT.

Only a few counts were recorded for this clonotype. V gene TRBV20-1 combines with J gene TRBJ2-1; 7 bases are shared with TRBD1. J gave up 1 base and V 3 bases, and 9 bases lay outside the gene matches. Germline V gene lookup returns CDR1 DFQATT and CDR2 SNEGSKA (reference sequence). The CDR3 consists of 16 residues. CDR3 coding DNA: TGCAGTGCTAGGAAGACAGGGTCCCTATCCTACAATGAGCAGTTCTTC. Its protein product is CSARKTGSLSYNEQFF.

The V gene is TRBV15, the J gene TRBJ2-3; D perhaps matches TRBD1 (5 bases). CDR3 length: 15 amino acids. CDR1 is LNHNV and CDR2 is YYDKDF in the germline V gene (reference sequence). With 0 bases removed from V and 4 bases from J, the gap between germline ends came to 11 bases. The CDR3 DNA reads as TGTGCCACCAGCAGAGATCTTCCCAGGGCAGATACGCAGTATTTT. Translating gives CATSRDLPRADTQYF.

The chain joins TRBV12-3 or TRBV12-4 to TRBJ2-3; no firm D call. The CDR3 sequence is 13 residues long. V was clipped by 6 bases and J by 3 bases, with 10 bases between them. The CDR3 nucleotides read TGTGCCAGCAGCTTATGGACGACAGATACGCAGTATTTT. This translates into CASSLWTTDTQYF.

The CDR3 bases are TGTGCCAGCAGCCCCTGGCCAGGAAGGAACACCGGGGAGCTGTTTTTT. Translation: CASSPWPGRNTGELFF. J is TRBJ2-2 and V is TRBV7-6; D is unclear. The CDR3 contains 16 residues. CDR1 and CDR2 (germline): SGHVS, FNYEAQ. V was pared by 5 bases and J by 1 base, with 14 bases between.

The chain has TRBV20-1 and TRBJ2-1; TRBD1 aligns across 12 bases. The V and J ends lost 6 bases and 7 bases, in that order; junction bases with no gene match: 7. Germline V gene sequence: CDR1 DFQATT, CDR2 SNEGSKA (reference sequence). The CDR3 covers 14 residues. The CDR3 DNA is TGCAGTGCCCCCGGGACAGGGGGCCAGAATGAGCAGTTCTTC. This encodes CSAPGTGGQNEQFF.

The V gene is TRBV6-2 or TRBV6-3, the J gene TRBJ2-1; tentatively, D is TRBD1 or TRBD2 (5 bases each). The CDR3 extends over 14 amino acids. CDR1 is MNHEY, CDR2 SVGEGT, per germline. Trimming stripped 6 bases from V and 7 bases from J, with 16 bases between. Here the CDR3 reads CASSTPGKGNEQFF. CDR3 coding DNA: TGTGCCAGCAGCACCCCGGGGAAGGGGAATGAGCAGTTCTTC.

The chain links TRBV5-1 to TRBJ2-7; D might be TRBD1 or TRBD2, each matching 5 bases. The V end lost 0 bases, the J end lost 3 bases, and 13 bases lay between the germline ends. Looked up from germline, CDR1 is SGHRS and CDR2 is YFSETQ. The CDR3 covers 15 residues. The CDR3 coding sequence is TGCGCCAGCAGCTTGGCTGGGGGATCGGGCTACGAGCAGTACTTC. This translates into CASSLAGGSGYEQYF.

This clonotype appeared many times. This chain connects TRBV2 to TRBJ2-7; D ambiguous. V lost 4 bases to trimming and J lost 3 bases, with 4 bases between them. The length of the CDR3 is 11 residues. Germline V gene data show CDR1 as SNHLY and CDR2 as FYNNEI. DNA of the CDR3: TGTGCCAGCAGTGGATACTACGAGCAGTACTTC. Translation gives CASSGYYEQYF.

V usage is TRBV27 and J usage is TRBJ2-7; a weak D match, TRBD2 (6 bases). Germline CDR1 and CDR2: MNHEY and SMNVEV (reference sequence). This CDR3 comprises 13 residues. The CDR3 DNA reads as TGTGCTTCCTGGGGGGTGCGACCCTACGAGCAGTACTTC. This encodes CASWGVRPYEQYF.

The V and J genes are TRBV15 and TRBJ2-1; perhaps D is TRBD1 or TRBD2 (5 bases each). The CDR3 length is 14 residues. Germline CDR1 and CDR2: LNHNV and YYDKDF (reference sequence). The V end lost 2 bases, the J end lost 6 bases, and 11 bases lay between the germline ends. CDR3 bases: TGTGCCACCAGCAGATCAGGGACCCGCAATGAGCAGTTCTTC. It specifies CATSRSGTRNEQFF.

The V and J genes are TRBV9 and TRBJ2-5; no clear D gene. This CDR3 comprises 14 residues. Germline CDR1 reads SGDLS; CDR2 reads YYNGEE. V was clipped by 1 base and J by 0 bases, with 7 bases between them. The CDR3 DNA reads as TGTGCCAGCAGCGTATCTCCAGACCAAGAGACCCAGTACTTC. It codes for CASSVSPDQETQYF.

This clonotype has a handful of counts. This sequence joins TRBV12-3 or TRBV12-4 and TRBJ1-5, with 8 nucleotides matching TRBD1. This CDR3 spans 16 amino acids. The V segment lost 6 bases and the J segment 6 bases; nucleotides outside the gene matches: 13. The CDR3, as DNA: TGTGCCAGCAGCCCCTGGACAGGGTGGAAGGTTCAGCCCCAGCATTTT. It specifies CASSPWTGWKVQPQHF.

This clonotype has a handful of counts. J is TRBJ1-2 and V is TRBV14; no firm D call. The ends were cut back, 1 base at V and 3 bases at J, with 9 bases in the middle. The CDR3 length is 14 residues. The germline CDR1 and CDR2 sequences are SGHDN and FVKESK. Here the CDR3 reads CASSQGSAHYGYTF. CDR3 nucleotide sequence: TGTGCCAGCAGCCAAGGATCGGCACACTATGGCTACACCTTC.

V and J are TRBV5-1 and TRBJ2-7; D not resolved. CDR3 length: 15 amino acids. Germline assignment: CDR1 SGHRS and CDR2 YFSETQ. V lost 6 bases, J lost 0 bases, and 16 bases lay in between. CDR3 amino acids: CASTSGTLGSYEQYF. The CDR3 DNA reads TGCGCCAGCACCTCCGGCACCCTGGGCTCCTACGAGCAGTACTTC.

The chain is built from TRBV20-1 and TRBJ2-4; no definite D call. The CDR3 consists of 15 residues. Germline assignment: CDR1 DFQATT and CDR2 SNEGSKA (reference sequence). Between the trimmed V and J ends, which lost 0 bases and 0 bases, there was a span of 9 bases. CDR3 in DNA: TGCAGTGCTAGAGATCCCCTACTAGCCAAAAACATTCAGTACTTC. It translates to CSARDPLLAKNIQYF.

The chain has TRBV20-1 and TRBJ1-6; D is undetermined. V lost 3 bases to trimming and J lost 11 bases, with 14 bases between them. The CDR3 length is 13 residues. The germline gives CDR1 DFQATT, CDR2 SNEGSKA (reference sequence). CDR3 nucleotide sequence: TGCAGTGCTAGTCCCGGGGAAATCGCACCCCTCCACTTT. This translates into CSASPGEIAPLHF.

The sample holds a few counts of this clonotype. The chain employs TRBV12-3 or TRBV12-4 and TRBJ2-7, with D possibly being TRBD1 (6 bases). The V end was cut by 10 bases, the J end by 2 bases, with 15 bases between. The CDR3 contains 13 residues. The CDR3 DNA follows: TGTGCCACCACATCGGACAGAGCCTACGAGCAGTACTTC. It yields the protein CATTSDRAYEQYF.

The V gene is TRBV4-3, the J gene TRBJ2-7; tentatively, D is TRBD1 or TRBD2 (6 bases each). The CDR3 consists of 16 residues. Trimming took off 0 bases at V and 2 bases at J, with 14 bases between the two ends. CDR1 is LGHNA and CDR2 is YSLEER in the germline V gene. The CDR3 reads CASSQDRGELAYEQYF. The CDR3 DNA reads as TGCGCCAGCAGCCAAGATAGGGGGGAATTAGCCTACGAGCAGTACTTC.